The clone carrying this T cell receptor beta chain has just one count. Its antigen is as yet unknown. The data were obtained in a study of OX40 agonist ivuxolimab in advanced cancers. Findings and caveats of the study: Expansion of clones was among the lowest in partial responders at 0.1-3.0 mg/kg.

V shed 4 bases and J 0 bases; nucleotides not matched to a gene: 4. The CDR3 runs 15 residues. Germline CDR1 SNHLY, CDR2 FYNNEI. The protocol was immunoSEQ multiplex PCR, while the TCRdb copy is restricted to in-frame clones and leaves out a portion. The data hold about 38,000 clones, with 92% observed a single time. The rearrangement joins TRBV2 to TRBJ2-3; TRBD1 matches 7 bases. The clonotype comes from an adult with an advanced solid tumor such as melanoma, head and neck, liver or kidney cancer. The sample consisted of CD4+ or CD8+ T cells sorted from blood, taken in a trial of the OX40 agonist ivuxolimab. The CDR3 DNA is TGTGCCAGCAGTGGGGGGACAGCTAGCACAGATACGCAGTATTTT. Protein: CASSGGTASTDTQYF.